This T cell receptor beta chain appears in the sequencing data of a study of diagnostic markers for celiac disease. Germline CDR1 reads SGHNT; CDR2 reads YENEEA. The CDR3 is 14 amino acids. Reprocessing the reads, TCRdb reports a single entry for every CDR3 protein and omits DNA. Its clone listing holds about 5,000 distinct CDR3 sequences. This TCR came from a human donor. This table probably holds off-target reads from a library built for another chain. This rearrangement joins TRBV11-3 to TRBJ1-1; no DNA is available, so the TRBD1 call from TCRdb remains unchecked. Material for sequencing was either unsorted cells or a sorted T cell fraction (not recorded which). The CDR3 loop is CASTTGTANTEAFF.